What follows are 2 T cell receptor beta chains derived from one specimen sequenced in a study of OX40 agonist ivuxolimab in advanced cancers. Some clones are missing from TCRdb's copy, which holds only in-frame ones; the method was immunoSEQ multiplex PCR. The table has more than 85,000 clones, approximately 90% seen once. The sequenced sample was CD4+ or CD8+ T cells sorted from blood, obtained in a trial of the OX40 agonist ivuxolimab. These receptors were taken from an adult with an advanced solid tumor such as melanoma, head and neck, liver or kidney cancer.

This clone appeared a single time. The CDR3 DNA reads TGTGCCAGCAGCTTTGGGGGGGCGGGGGAGACCCAGTACTTC. Translation gives CASSFGGAGETQYF. This rearrangement joins TRBV5-4 to TRBJ2-5; the D gene is possibly TRBD2 (7 bases). Per germline, CDR1 SGHNT and CDR2 YYREEE (reference sequence). V dropped 2 bases and J dropped 5 bases, with 13 bases sitting between them. The CDR3 covers 14 residues.

The CDR3 bases are TGTGCCAGCGGGGAATACGGGGAGCCCCAGCATTTT. Protein: CASGEYGEPQHF. J is TRBJ1-5 and V is TRBV6-5; no clear D gene. The CDR3 is 12 amino acids. Trimming took 8 bases from V and 8 from J, leaving 13 bases between them. Germline CDR1 and CDR2: MNHEY and SVGAGI.